Presented here are 11 T cell receptor beta chains from one specimen sequenced in a study of Ad26.COV2.S vaccination and SARS-CoV-2 variants. TCRdb keeps only in-frame clones here, not all; method: immunoSEQ multiplex PCR. There are fewer than 400,000 clones in the sample; 75% to 90% occur only once, and 5.5% lies in the top ten. The sample's treatment: roughly 20 received Ad26.COV2.S at low or high dose, single or two shots; a few received placebo; per-sample allocation not given. Samples analyzed were those drawn on day 63 after the first vaccine or placebo injection. The sample was peripheral blood, taken in a trial of Ad26.COV2.S vaccine versus placebo. The receptors shown here come from a person aged 18-60 years who received the Ad26.COV2.S COVID-19 vaccine or a placebo.

This chain connects TRBV7-3 to TRBJ1-1, with D possibly being TRBD1 (5 bases). Trimming cost V 5 bases and J 3 bases, with 13 bases left between them. Germline V gene data show CDR1 as SGHTA and CDR2 as FQGTGA. This CDR3 is 14 amino acids long. The CDR3 nucleotides are TGTGCCAGCAGCCCGGGGGAGGTACACACTGAAGCTTTCTTT. It yields the protein CASSPGEVHTEAFF.

V usage is TRBV7-9 and J usage is TRBJ1-3; D gene unclear. Germline V gene data show CDR1 as SEHNR and CDR2 as FQNEAQ (reference sequence). The germline V and J ends were trimmed by 5 bases and 3 bases, with 20 bases remaining between them. The CDR3 is 17 amino acids. In DNA, the CDR3 is TGTGCCAGCAGCCAGTTCGCTAGGGTCACTAGTGGAAACACCATATATTTT. Protein sequence: CASSQFARVTSGNTIYF.

With regard to this clone: Other DNA sequences within the sample encode an identical CDR3. The CDR3: CASSLGGRYEQYF. Here the CDR3 DNA reads TGCGCCAGCAGCTTGGGGGGGAGGTACGAGCAGTACTTC. The chain combines TRBV5-1 with TRBJ2-7, with D possibly TRBD2 on 6 matching bases. Trimming cost V 0 bases and J 4 bases, with 8 bases left between them. This CDR3 region has 13 residues. Germline CDR1 and CDR2: SGHRS and YFSETQ.

CDR3 protein: CASRLIGWDTQYF. The CDR3 DNA follows: TGTGCCAGCAGATTGATAGGTTGGGATACGCAGTATTTT. This chain connects TRBV27 to TRBJ2-3; D is undetermined. Between the trimmed V and J ends, which lost 6 bases and 6 bases, there was a span of 13 bases. CDR3 length equals 13 residues. Germline V gene lookup returns CDR1 MNHEY and CDR2 SMNVEV (reference sequence).

The chain is built from TRBV6-2 or TRBV6-3 and TRBJ2-3, with 9 bases identical to TRBD2. From germline, CDR1 is MNHEY and CDR2 SVGEGT. CDR3 length: 18 amino acids. Trimming cost V 0 bases and J 2 bases; bases outside gene matches: 9. Here the CDR3 DNA reads TGTGCCAGCAGTTACTCAGCGTCTGTAGCGGGAGTCACAGATACGCAGTATTTT. As protein: CASSYSASVAGVTDTQYF.

The rearrangement joins TRBV5-8 to TRBJ2-6, with unresolved D. Germline CDR1 is SGHTS and CDR2 is YDEGEE. V shed 0 bases and J shed 1 base, with 2 bases lying between them. The CDR3 is 14 amino acids. The CDR3 DNA reads TGTGCCAGCAGCTTGGGGTCTGGGGCCAACGTCCTGACTTTC. Translating it yields CASSLGSGANVLTF.

This clone occurred once. The chain recombines TRBV11-3 with TRBJ2-6; the D gene is possibly TRBD2 (5 bases). Germline V lookup: CDR1 SGHNT, CDR2 YENEEA. There are 17 residues in the CDR3. Trimming pared 5 bases from V and 0 bases from J, leaving 14 bases between. CDR3 sequence reads: CASSPPPGISGANVLTF. The DNA for the CDR3 is TGTGCCAGCAGCCCACCCCCGGGGATCTCTGGGGCCAACGTCCTGACTTTC.

CDR3 in amino acids: CASSLGPNYNEQFF. The CDR3 region has the DNA TGTGCCAGCAGCCTGGGACCCAACTACAATGAGCAGTTCTTC. This sequence joins TRBV7-2 and TRBJ2-1; D may correspond to TRBD1 or TRBD2 (5 bases each). This CDR3 contains 14 residues. Germline V gene data show CDR1 as SGHTA and CDR2 as FQGNSA. V lost 5 bases to trimming and J lost 3 bases, with 11 bases between them.

The chain uses TRBV11-2 and TRBJ1-4; D uncertain. Germline V lookup: CDR1 SGHAT, CDR2 FQNNGV. This CDR3 region has 15 residues. V lost 1 base and J 4 bases, leaving 10 bases between the germline ends. The chain's CDR3 is CASSLVMALNEKLFF. The CDR3, as DNA: TGTGCCAGCAGCTTAGTAATGGCGCTTAATGAAAAACTGTTTTTT. Based on the CDR3 plus reference TRBV11-2 and TRBJ1-4, the full variable domain is EAGVAQSPRYKIIEKRQSVAFWCNPISGHATLYWYQQILGQGPKLLIQFQNNGVVDDSQLPKDRFSAERLKGVDSTLKIQPAKLEDSAVYLCASSLVMALNEKLFFGSGTQLSVL.

This clone was observed a single time. This chain joins TRBV9 and TRBJ1-1, with a tentative D call TRBD1 (5 bases). The germline gives CDR1 SGDLS, CDR2 YYNGEE. Trimming removed 2 bases from V and 6 bases from J, with 8 bases in between. The CDR3 length is 12 residues. DNA of the CDR3: TGTGCCAGCAGCGTCCGGGACTCTGAAGCTTTCTTT. Translated, it gives CASSVRDSEAFF.

This clone was recorded once. The chain uses TRBV6-6 and TRBJ1-1; TRBD1 matches at 7 bases. J gave up 3 bases and V 6 bases, and 7 bases lay outside the gene matches. The CDR3 loop spans 14 amino acids. Germline V gene lookup returns CDR1 MNHNY and CDR2 SVGAGI (reference sequence). The CDR3 loop is CASRQRQGDTEAFF. CDR3 coding DNA: TGTGCCAGCAGGCAACGACAGGGCGACACTGAAGCTTTCTTT.